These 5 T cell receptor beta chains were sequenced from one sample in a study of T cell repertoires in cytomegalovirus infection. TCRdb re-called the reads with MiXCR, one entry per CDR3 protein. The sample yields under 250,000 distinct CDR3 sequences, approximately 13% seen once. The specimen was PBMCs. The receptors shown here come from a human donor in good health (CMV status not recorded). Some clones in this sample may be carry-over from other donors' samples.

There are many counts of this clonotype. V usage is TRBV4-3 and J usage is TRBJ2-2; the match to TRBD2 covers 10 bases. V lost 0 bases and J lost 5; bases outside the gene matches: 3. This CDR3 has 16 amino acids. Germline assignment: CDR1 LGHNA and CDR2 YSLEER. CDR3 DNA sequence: TGCGCCAGCAGCCAAGAACTAGCGGGGCCTACCGGGGAGCTGTTTTTT. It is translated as CASSQELAGPTGELFF.

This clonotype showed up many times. CDR3 amino acids: CASTTYLSGANVLTF. For the CDR3, the DNA is TGTGCCAGCACCACTTACTTATCTGGGGCCAACGTCCTGACTTTC. V gene TRBV6-5 combines with J gene TRBJ2-6; D is unresolved. Trimming took 7 bases from V and 1 from J, leaving 11 bases between them. Germline-derived CDR1 and CDR2 are MNHEY and SVGAGI. The CDR3 extends over 15 amino acids.

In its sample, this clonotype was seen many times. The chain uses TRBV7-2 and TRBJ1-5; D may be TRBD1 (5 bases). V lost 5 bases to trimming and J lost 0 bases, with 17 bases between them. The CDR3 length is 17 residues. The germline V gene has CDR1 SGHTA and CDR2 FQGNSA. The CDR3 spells CASSPNGAAYSNQPQHF. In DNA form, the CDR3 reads TGTGCCAGCAGCCCCAATGGGGCAGCTTATAGCAATCAGCCCCAGCATTTT.

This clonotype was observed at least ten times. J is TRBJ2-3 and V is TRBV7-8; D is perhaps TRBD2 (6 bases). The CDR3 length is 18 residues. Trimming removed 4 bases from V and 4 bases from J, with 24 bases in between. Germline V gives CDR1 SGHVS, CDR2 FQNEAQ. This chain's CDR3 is CASSSRDGRTARADTQYF. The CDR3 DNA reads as TGTGCCAGCAGCTCTAGAGATGGGAGGACCGCCAGGGCAGATACGCAGTATTTT.

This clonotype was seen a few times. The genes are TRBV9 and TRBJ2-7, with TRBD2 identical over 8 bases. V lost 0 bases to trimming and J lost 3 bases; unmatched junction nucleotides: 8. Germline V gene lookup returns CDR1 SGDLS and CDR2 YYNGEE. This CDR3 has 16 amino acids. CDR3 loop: CASSVGSGGGYYEQYF. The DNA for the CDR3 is TGTGCCAGCAGCGTAGGTTCCGGGGGGGGCTACTACGAGCAGTACTTC. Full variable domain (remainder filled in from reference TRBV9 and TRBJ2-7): DSGVTQTPKHLITATGQRVTLRCSPRSGDLSVYWYQQSLDQGLQFLIQYYNGEERAKGNILERFSAQQFPDLHSELNLSSLELGDSALYFCASSVGSGGGYYEQYFGPGTRLTVT.